This is a list of T cell receptor beta chains from one sample in a study of beta chain features in type 1 diabetes. Assay: immunoSEQ multiplex PCR; the TCRdb copy retains only in-frame clones and omits some. The sample holds 350,000 to 450,000 clones, roughly 12% seen once. The sequenced sample was naive CD4+ T cells from blood. Receptors were obtained from a woman between 18 and 29 years old with type 1 diabetes. The CDR3 runs from the conserved cysteine through the conserved F or W. D genes are given only for firm matches. The listing skips clone size in some rows; elsewhere it reads once, few, many or a size class.

D gene: TRBD2; J gene: TRBJ2-1; CDR3 length: 17; V gene: TRBV9; clone size: few; CDR3 protein: CASSPRLAGGSYNEQFF; CDR3 DNA: TGTGCCAGCAGCCCCCGACTAGCGGGAGGGTCCTACAATGAGCAGTTCTTC
D gene: NA; J gene: TRBJ2-7; CDR3 length: 13; V gene: TRBV5-1; clone size: NA; CDR3 protein: CASSLGDQGEQYF; CDR3 DNA: TGCGCCAGCAGCTTGGGAGACCAGGGCGAGCAGTACTTC
D gene: NA; J gene: TRBJ2-7; CDR3 length: 11; V gene: TRBV2; clone size: few; CDR3 protein: CASRAGPEQYF; CDR3 DNA: TGTGCCAGCAGGGCGGGCCCCGAGCAGTACTTC
D gene: TRBD1; J gene: TRBJ2-5; CDR3 length: 13; V gene: TRBV29-1; clone size: few; CDR3 protein: CSGQGAVQETQYF; CDR3 DNA: TGCAGCGGACAGGGGGCGGTCCAAGAGACCCAGTACTTC
D gene: NA; J gene: TRBJ2-2; CDR3 length: 15; V gene: TRBV5-4; clone size: few; CDR3 protein: CASSLGTTNTGELFF; CDR3 DNA: TGTGCCAGCAGCTTGGGTACTACGAACACCGGGGAGCTGTTTTTT
D gene: TRBD2; J gene: TRBJ2-1; CDR3 length: 16; V gene: TRBV7-3; clone size: few; CDR3 protein: CASSLTALAGGNEQFF; CDR3 DNA: TGTGCCAGCAGCTTAACAGCCCTAGCGGGCGGCAATGAGCAGTTCTTC
D gene: NA; J gene: TRBJ2-5; CDR3 length: 14; V gene: TRBV4-2; clone size: few; CDR3 protein: CASSRSGQQETQYF; CDR3 DNA: TGTGCCAGCAGCCGCAGTGGACAGCAAGAGACCCAGTACTTC
D gene: NA; J gene: TRBJ1-6; CDR3 length: 15; V gene: TRBV27; clone size: few; CDR3 protein: CASSLAGIPNSPLHF; CDR3 DNA: TGTGCCAGCAGTTTGGCCGGGATTCCGAATTCACCCCTCCACTTT
D gene: NA; J gene: TRBJ1-5; CDR3 length: 13; V gene: TRBV7-2; clone size: NA; CDR3 protein: CASSWGQDQPQHF; CDR3 DNA: TGTGCCAGCAGCTGGGGACAAGATCAGCCCCAGCATTTT
D gene: TRBD2; J gene: TRBJ2-7; CDR3 length: 16; V gene: TRBV9; clone size: NA; CDR3 protein: CASSVDFLAGSNEQYF; CDR3 DNA: TGTGCCAGCAGCGTAGATTTCCTAGCGGGATCAAACGAGCAGTACTTC
D gene: NA; J gene: TRBJ1-2; CDR3 length: 13; V gene: TRBV5-1; clone size: NA; CDR3 protein: CASSLEGNYGYTF; CDR3 DNA: TGCGCCAGCAGCTTGGAGGGGAACTATGGCTACACCTTC
D gene: NA; J gene: TRBJ2-3; CDR3 length: 13; V gene: TRBV30; clone size: NA; CDR3 protein: CAWRQGSTDTQYF; CDR3 DNA: TGTGCCTGGAGACAGGGCAGCACAGATACGCAGTATTTT
D gene: TRBD1; J gene: TRBJ1-5; CDR3 length: 15; V gene: TRBV19; clone size: NA; CDR3 protein: CASTGTGEGNQPQHF; CDR3 DNA: TGTGCCAGTACCGGGACAGGGGAGGGCAATCAGCCCCAGCATTTT
D gene: NA; J gene: TRBJ2-6; CDR3 length: 19; V gene: TRBV27; clone size: few; CDR3 protein: CASSPSLRGSSSGANVLTF; CDR3 DNA: TGTGCCAGCAGTCCCAGCCTCAGGGGATCGAGCTCTGGGGCCAACGTCCTGACTTTC
D gene: TRBD2; J gene: TRBJ2-1; CDR3 length: 16; V gene: TRBV7-2; clone size: few; CDR3 protein: CASSLVASGTYNEQFF; CDR3 DNA: TGTGCCAGCAGCTTAGTCGCTAGCGGGACCTACAATGAGCAGTTCTTC
D gene: NA; J gene: TRBJ1-2; CDR3 length: 14; V gene: TRBV7-9; clone size: NA; CDR3 protein: CASSLQGGRRGYTF; CDR3 DNA: TGTGCCAGCAGCTTACAGGGTGGTCGGCGTGGCTACACCTTC
D gene: NA; J gene: TRBJ2-3; CDR3 length: 14; V gene: TRBV28; clone size: NA; CDR3 protein: CASLDSTSTDTQYF; CDR3 DNA: TGTGCCAGCCTCGACTCTACTAGCACAGATACGCAGTATTTT
D gene: NA; J gene: TRBJ2-1; CDR3 length: 16; V gene: TRBV11-2; clone size: NA; CDR3 protein: CASSLASDRSFNEQFF; CDR3 DNA: TGTGCCAGCAGCTTAGCGAGCGACAGGAGTTTTAATGAGCAGTTCTTC
D gene: TRBD1; J gene: TRBJ2-1; CDR3 length: 14; V gene: TRBV2; clone size: NA; CDR3 protein: CASRGQTSLHEQFF; CDR3 DNA: TGTGCCAGCAGGGGACAGACCTCGCTCCATGAGCAGTTCTTC
D gene: NA; J gene: TRBJ2-3; CDR3 length: 13; V gene: TRBV7-3; clone size: NA; CDR3 protein: CASSLSSADTQYF; CDR3 DNA: TGTGCCAGCAGCTTAAGTTCGGCAGATACGCAGTATTTT
D gene: TRBD2; J gene: TRBJ2-1; CDR3 length: 15; V gene: TRBV9; clone size: few; CDR3 protein: CASSVAGGISGEQFF; CDR3 DNA: TGTGCCAGCAGCGTAGCGGGAGGGATTTCGGGCGAGCAGTTCTTC
D gene: NA; J gene: TRBJ2-3; CDR3 length: 14; V gene: TRBV6-6; clone size: few; CDR3 protein: CASSYRPDGGTQYF; CDR3 DNA: TGTGCCAGCAGTTACCGGCCAGACGGGGGTACGCAGTATTTT
D gene: TRBD2; J gene: TRBJ2-7; CDR3 length: 10; V gene: TRBV20-1; clone size: NA; CDR3 protein: CSAKGTSGGF; CDR3 DNA: TGCAGTGCAAAAGGGACTAGCGGGGGTTTC
D gene: TRBD2; J gene: TRBJ2-3; CDR3 length: 17; V gene: TRBV5-1; clone size: few; CDR3 protein: CASSLVASSGRRDTQYF; CDR3 DNA: TGCGCCAGCAGCTTGGTGGCGTCTAGCGGGAGGAGAGATACGCAGTATTTT
D gene: NA; J gene: TRBJ2-3; CDR3 length: 12; V gene: TRBV29-1; clone size: few; CDR3 protein: CSVGRGGDTQYF; CDR3 DNA: TGCAGCGTTGGTAGGGGGGGGGATACGCAGTATTTT
D gene: TRBD1; J gene: TRBJ1-5; CDR3 length: 15; V gene: TRBV27; clone size: NA; CDR3 protein: CASSLTTGGNQPQHF; CDR3 DNA: TGTGCCAGCAGTTTAACCACAGGGGGAAATCAGCCCCAGCATTTT
D gene: NA; J gene: TRBJ2-7; CDR3 length: 14; V gene: TRBV28; clone size: few; CDR3 protein: CASSLSQGSYEQYF; CDR3 DNA: TGTGCCAGCAGTTTATCCCAGGGGAGCTACGAGCAGTACTTC
D gene: NA; J gene: TRBJ2-3; CDR3 length: 14; V gene: TRBV13; clone size: NA; CDR3 protein: CASSSGGSTDTQYF; CDR3 DNA: TGTGCCAGCAGCTCCGGAGGATCCACAGATACGCAGTATTTT
D gene: NA; J gene: TRBJ2-1; CDR3 length: 16; V gene: TRBV5-1; clone size: NA; CDR3 protein: CASSLEAGRGNNEQFF; CDR3 DNA: TGCGCCAGCAGCTTGGAGGCGGGGCGCGGGAACAATGAGCAGTTCTTC
D gene: NA; J gene: TRBJ1-1; CDR3 length: 15; V gene: TRBV28; clone size: few; CDR3 protein: CASSSLNRAYTEAFF; CDR3 DNA: TGTGCCAGCAGTTCCCTTAACAGGGCCTACACTGAAGCTTTCTTT
D gene: NA; J gene: TRBJ2-1; CDR3 length: 15; V gene: TRBV15; clone size: few; CDR3 protein: CATSRASNSYNEQFF; CDR3 DNA: TGTGCCACCAGCAGAGCCAGTAACTCCTACAATGAGCAGTTCTTC
D gene: TRBD2; J gene: TRBJ2-3; CDR3 length: 18; V gene: TRBV5-4; clone size: NA; CDR3 protein: CASSFRVTSGPSADTQYF; CDR3 DNA: TGTGCCAGCAGCTTCAGGGTCACTAGCGGGCCTTCAGCAGATACGCAGTATTTT
D gene: NA; J gene: TRBJ1-2; CDR3 length: 15; V gene: TRBV7-9; clone size: few; CDR3 protein: CASSSQGSRDYGYTF; CDR3 DNA: TGTGCCAGCAGCTCACAGGGAAGCCGGGACTATGGCTACACCTTC
D gene: TRBD2; J gene: TRBJ2-1; CDR3 length: 16; V gene: TRBV18; clone size: NA; CDR3 protein: CASSTLSGTRQNEQFF; CDR3 DNA: TGTGCCAGCTCAACTTTATCCGGGACTAGGCAAAATGAGCAGTTCTTC
D gene: NA; J gene: TRBJ2-7; CDR3 length: 13; V gene: TRBV14; clone size: few; CDR3 protein: CASSQVRVDEQYF; CDR3 DNA: TGTGCCAGCAGCCAAGTCAGGGTTGACGAGCAGTACTTC
D gene: NA; J gene: TRBJ1-1; CDR3 length: 14; V gene: TRBV4-3; clone size: NA; CDR3 protein: CASSQTGQNTEAFF; CDR3 DNA: TGCGCCAGCAGCCAAACGGGACAGAACACTGAAGCTTTCTTT
D gene: NA; J gene: TRBJ2-2; CDR3 length: 14; V gene: TRBV7-7; clone size: NA; CDR3 protein: CASSPLVPTGELFF; CDR3 DNA: TGTGCCAGCAGCCCCCTAGTTCCGACCGGGGAGCTGTTTTTT
D gene: TRBD2; J gene: TRBJ2-1; CDR3 length: 19; V gene: TRBV7-3; clone size: NA; CDR3 protein: CASSLWPLGLAGGLNEQFF; CDR3 DNA: TGTGCCAGCAGCTTATGGCCCCTCGGACTAGCGGGAGGTTTGAATGAGCAGTTCTTC
D gene: TRBD1; J gene: TRBJ1-2; CDR3 length: 16; V gene: TRBV9; clone size: NA; CDR3 protein: CASSQDTGVYYYGYTF; CDR3 DNA: TGTGCCAGCAGCCAGGACACAGGGGTCTATTACTATGGCTACACCTTC
D gene: TRBD2; J gene: TRBJ2-7; CDR3 length: 15; V gene: TRBV7-9; clone size: few; CDR3 protein: CASSFPGTSWAEQYF; CDR3 DNA: TGTGCCAGCAGCTTCCCCGGGACTAGTTGGGCCGAGCAGTACTTC
D gene: TRBD1; J gene: TRBJ1-4; CDR3 length: 14; V gene: TRBV5-4; clone size: NA; CDR3 protein: CASSSGTGLEKLFF; CDR3 DNA: TGTGCCAGCAGTTCCGGGACAGGGCTTGAAAAACTGTTTTTT
D gene: TRBD2; J gene: TRBJ2-1; CDR3 length: 12; V gene: TRBV28; clone size: few; CDR3 protein: CARSGSWFEQFF; CDR3 DNA: TGTGCCAGGAGCGGGAGTTGGTTTGAGCAGTTCTTC
D gene: TRBD2; J gene: TRBJ2-1; CDR3 length: 13; V gene: TRBV10-3; clone size: few; CDR3 protein: CAITALAGEEQFF; CDR3 DNA: TGTGCCATCACGGCTTTAGCGGGAGAAGAGCAGTTCTTC
D gene: NA; J gene: TRBJ2-4; CDR3 length: 12; V gene: TRBV11-2; clone size: NA; CDR3 protein: CASSLEGGIQYF; CDR3 DNA: TGTGCCAGCAGCTTAGAGGGGGGCATTCAGTACTTC
D gene: NA; J gene: TRBJ1-5; CDR3 length: 14; V gene: TRBV12-5; clone size: NA; CDR3 protein: CASGLLNSDQPQHF; CDR3 DNA: TGTGCTAGTGGTTTGCTCAACAGTGATCAGCCCCAGCATTTT
D gene: NA; J gene: TRBJ1-5; CDR3 length: 13; V gene: TRBV28; clone size: NA; CDR3 protein: CASSNREHGPQHF; CDR3 DNA: TGTGCCAGCAGCAACAGGGAACATGGGCCCCAGCATTTT
D gene: TRBD2; J gene: TRBJ2-1; CDR3 length: 13; V gene: TRBV7-9; clone size: NA; CDR3 protein: CASPPGGEGEQFF; CDR3 DNA: TGTGCCAGCCCCCCGGGCGGGGAGGGTGAGCAGTTCTTC
D gene: TRBD1; J gene: TRBJ2-7; CDR3 length: 14; V gene: TRBV18; clone size: few; CDR3 protein: CASSPGTGNYEQYF; CDR3 DNA: TGTGCCAGCTCACCCGGGACAGGAAACTACGAGCAGTACTTC
D gene: NA; J gene: TRBJ1-1; CDR3 length: 13; V gene: TRBV7-9; clone size: NA; CDR3 protein: CASSLSQGLEAFF; CDR3 DNA: TGTGCCAGCAGCTTATCACAGGGTTTAGAAGCTTTCTTT
D gene: NA; J gene: TRBJ1-2; CDR3 length: 14; V gene: TRBV6-5; clone size: NA; CDR3 protein: CASSYSGGSYGYTF; CDR3 DNA: TGTGCCAGCAGTTACTCTGGCGGGAGCTATGGCTACACCTTC
D gene: TRBD1; J gene: TRBJ1-5; CDR3 length: 16; V gene: TRBV18; clone size: few; CDR3 protein: CAPTRGRTGERQPQHF; CDR3 DNA: TGTGCCCCAACTCGGGGCAGGACAGGAGAGAGACAGCCCCAGCATTTT